The source of this TCR beta chain is a study of STAT5B mutations in CD4+ large granular lymphocyte leukemia. Study results and caveats: Compared with healthy controls (2/35), patient top clones favored TRBV06 (8/27). CD4-sorted patient repertoires seemed more clonal than healthy CD4+ repertoires. Data were not HLA-matched across samples.

Of note for this clone: Antigen unknown.

Data came from immunoSEQ multiplex PCR; TCRdb stores just in-frame clones and leaves some out. This table has about 22,000 clones, 78% appearing once. Buffy coats from healthy blood donors served as controls. V gave up 1 base and J gave up 6 bases; unmatched junction bases: 4. The CDR3 runs to 15 residues. Germline lookup yields CDR1 LGHNA and CDR2 YNFKEQ. Sequencing input: CD4+ T cells from blood buffy coats. This TCR was recovered from a human donor in good health. The chain combines TRBV4-2 with TRBJ1-2, with 11 positions matching TRBD1. The CDR3 nucleotides are TGTGCCAGCAGCCAAGTGGGGACAGGGGGTCATGGCTACACCTTC. This codes for CASSQVGTGGHGYTF.